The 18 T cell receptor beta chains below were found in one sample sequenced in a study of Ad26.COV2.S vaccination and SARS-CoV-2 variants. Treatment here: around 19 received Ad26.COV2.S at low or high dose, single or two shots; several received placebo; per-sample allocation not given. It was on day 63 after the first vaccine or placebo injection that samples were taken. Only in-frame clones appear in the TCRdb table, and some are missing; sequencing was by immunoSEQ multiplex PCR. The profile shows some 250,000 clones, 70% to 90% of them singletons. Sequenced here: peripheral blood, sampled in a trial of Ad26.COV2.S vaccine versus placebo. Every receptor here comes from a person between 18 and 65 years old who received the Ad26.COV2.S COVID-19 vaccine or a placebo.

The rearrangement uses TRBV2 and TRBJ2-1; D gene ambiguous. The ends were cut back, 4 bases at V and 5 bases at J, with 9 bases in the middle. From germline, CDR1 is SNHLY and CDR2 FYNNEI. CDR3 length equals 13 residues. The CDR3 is CASSVDGDNEQFF. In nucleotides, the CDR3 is TGTGCCAGCAGTGTCGACGGAGACAATGAGCAGTTCTTC.

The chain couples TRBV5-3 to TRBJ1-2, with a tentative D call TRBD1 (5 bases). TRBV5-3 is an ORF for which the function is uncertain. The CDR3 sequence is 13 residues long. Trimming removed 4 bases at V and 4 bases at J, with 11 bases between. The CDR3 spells CARSQDTCYGYTF. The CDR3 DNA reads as TGTGCCAGAAGCCAGGACACTTGCTATGGCTACACCTTC.

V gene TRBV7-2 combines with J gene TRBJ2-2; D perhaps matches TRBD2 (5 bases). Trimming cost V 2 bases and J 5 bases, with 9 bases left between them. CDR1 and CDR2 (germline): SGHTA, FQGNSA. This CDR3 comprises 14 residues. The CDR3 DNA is TGTGCCAGCAGCTTAAAACCGGGAACCGGGGAGCTGTTTTTT. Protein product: CASSLKPGTGELFF. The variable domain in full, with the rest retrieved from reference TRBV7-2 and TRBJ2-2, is GAGVSQSPSNKVTEKGKDVELRCDPISGHTALYWYRQSLGQGLEFLIYFQGNSAPDKSGLPSDRFSAERTGGSVSTLTIQRTQQEDSAVYLCASSLKPGTGELFFGEGSRLTVL.

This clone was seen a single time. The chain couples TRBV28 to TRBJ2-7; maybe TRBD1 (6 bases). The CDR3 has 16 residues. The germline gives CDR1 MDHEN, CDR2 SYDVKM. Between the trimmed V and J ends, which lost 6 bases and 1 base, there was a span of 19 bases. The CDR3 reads CASSYDLATGSYEQYF. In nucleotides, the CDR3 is TGTGCCAGCAGCTACGACCTCGCAACAGGGTCCTACGAGCAGTACTTC.

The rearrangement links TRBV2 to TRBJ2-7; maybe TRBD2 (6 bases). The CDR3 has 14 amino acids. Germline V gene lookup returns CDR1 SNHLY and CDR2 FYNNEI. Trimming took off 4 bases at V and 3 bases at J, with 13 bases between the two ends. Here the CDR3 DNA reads TGTGCCAGCAGTGTTAGACTAGTGATCTACGAGCAGTACTTC. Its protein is CASSVRLVIYEQYF. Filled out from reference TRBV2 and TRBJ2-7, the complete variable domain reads EPEVTQTPSHQVTQMGQEVILRCVPISNHLYFYWYRQILGQKVEFLVSFYNNEISEKSEIFDDQFSVERPDGSNFTLKIRSTKLEDSAMYFCASSVRLVIYEQYFGPGTRLTVT.

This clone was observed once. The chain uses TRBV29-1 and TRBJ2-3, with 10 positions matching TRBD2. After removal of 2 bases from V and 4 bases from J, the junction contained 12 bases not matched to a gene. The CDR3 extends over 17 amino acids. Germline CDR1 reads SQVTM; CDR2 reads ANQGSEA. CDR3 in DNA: TGCAGCGTTGAAATTTGGCTAGCGGGAGAGGGGGCAGATACGCAGTATTTT. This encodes CSVEIWLAGEGADTQYF.

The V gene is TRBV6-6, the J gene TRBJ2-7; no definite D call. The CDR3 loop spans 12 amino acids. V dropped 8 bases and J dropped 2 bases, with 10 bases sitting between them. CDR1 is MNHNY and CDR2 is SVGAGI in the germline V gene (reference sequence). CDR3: CASQNSAYEQYF. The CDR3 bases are TGTGCCAGCCAAAACAGTGCCTACGAGCAGTACTTC.

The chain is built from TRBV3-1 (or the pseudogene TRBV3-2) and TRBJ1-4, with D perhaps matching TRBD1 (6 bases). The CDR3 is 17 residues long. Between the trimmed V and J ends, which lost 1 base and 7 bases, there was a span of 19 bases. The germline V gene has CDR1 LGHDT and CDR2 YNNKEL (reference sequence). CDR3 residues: CASSQVLIQGTSEKLFF. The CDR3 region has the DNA TGTGCCAGCAGCCAAGTCTTGATACAGGGAACAAGTGAAAAACTGTTTTTT.

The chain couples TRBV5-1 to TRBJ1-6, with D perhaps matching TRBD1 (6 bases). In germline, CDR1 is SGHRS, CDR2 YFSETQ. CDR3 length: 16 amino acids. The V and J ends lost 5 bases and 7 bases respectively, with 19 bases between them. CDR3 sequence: CASRVYREFYNSPLHF. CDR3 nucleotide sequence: TGCGCCAGCAGAGTATACAGGGAATTCTACAATTCACCCCTCCACTTT.

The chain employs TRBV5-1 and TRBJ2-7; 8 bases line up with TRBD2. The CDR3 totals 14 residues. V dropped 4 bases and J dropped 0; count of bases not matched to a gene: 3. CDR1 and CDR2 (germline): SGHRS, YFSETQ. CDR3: CASSSGTSSYEQYF. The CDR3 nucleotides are TGCGCCAGCAGCAGTGGGACTAGCTCCTACGAGCAGTACTTC.

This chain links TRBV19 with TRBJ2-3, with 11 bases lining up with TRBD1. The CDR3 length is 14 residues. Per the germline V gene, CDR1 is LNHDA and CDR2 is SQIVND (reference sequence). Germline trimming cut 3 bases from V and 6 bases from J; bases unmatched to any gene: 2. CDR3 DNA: TGTGCCAGTAGTATCGGGACAGGGGGGGATACGCAGTATTTT. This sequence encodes CASSIGTGGDTQYF.

CDR3 amino acids: CASSYSVDTQYF. CDR3 in DNA: TGTGCCAGCAGTTACTCGGTAGATACGCAGTATTTT. This rearrangement joins TRBV6-6 to TRBJ2-3; D is undetermined. CDR3 length equals 12 residues. Germline V gene lookup returns CDR1 MNHNY and CDR2 SVGAGI (reference sequence). Between the trimmed V and J ends, which lost 0 bases and 5 bases, there was a span of 3 bases.

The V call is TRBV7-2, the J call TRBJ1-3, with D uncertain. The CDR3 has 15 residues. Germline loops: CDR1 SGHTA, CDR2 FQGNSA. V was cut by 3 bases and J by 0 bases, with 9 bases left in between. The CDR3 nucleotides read TGTGCCAGCAGCTTGAACAGACTCTCTGGAAACACCATATATTTT. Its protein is CASSLNRLSGNTIYF.

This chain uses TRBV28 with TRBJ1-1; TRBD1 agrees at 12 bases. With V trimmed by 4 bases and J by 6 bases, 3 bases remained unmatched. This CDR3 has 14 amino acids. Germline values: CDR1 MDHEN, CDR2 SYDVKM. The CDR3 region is CASSSWDRGPEAFF. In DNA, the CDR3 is TGTGCCAGCAGTTCCTGGGACAGGGGGCCTGAAGCTTTCTTT. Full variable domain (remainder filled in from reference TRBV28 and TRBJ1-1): DVKVTQSSRYLVKRTGEKVFLECVQDMDHENMFWYRQDPGLGLRLIYFSYDVKMKEKGDIPEGYSVSREKKERFSLILESASTNQTSMYLCASSSWDRGPEAFFGQGTRLTVV.

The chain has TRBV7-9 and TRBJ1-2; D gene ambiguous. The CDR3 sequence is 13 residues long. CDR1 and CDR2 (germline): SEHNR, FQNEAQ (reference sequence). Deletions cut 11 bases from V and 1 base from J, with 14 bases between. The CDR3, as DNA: TGTGCCGGTGAATTTTCAAATAACTATGGCTACACCTTC. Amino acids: CAGEFSNNYGYTF. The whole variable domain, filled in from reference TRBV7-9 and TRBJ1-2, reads DTGVSQNPRHKITKRGQNVTFRCDPISEHNRLYWYRQTLGQGPEFLTYFQNEAQLEKSRLLSDRFSAERPKGSFSTLEIQRTEQGDSAMYLCAGEFSNNYGYTFGSGTRLTVV.

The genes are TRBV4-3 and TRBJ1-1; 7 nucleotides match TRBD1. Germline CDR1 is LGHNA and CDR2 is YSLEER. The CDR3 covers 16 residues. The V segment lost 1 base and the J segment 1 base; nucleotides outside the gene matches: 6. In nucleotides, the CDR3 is TGCGCCAGCAGCCAAGGTTCGACAGGGACGAACACTGAAGCTTTCTTT. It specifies CASSQGSTGTNTEAFF.

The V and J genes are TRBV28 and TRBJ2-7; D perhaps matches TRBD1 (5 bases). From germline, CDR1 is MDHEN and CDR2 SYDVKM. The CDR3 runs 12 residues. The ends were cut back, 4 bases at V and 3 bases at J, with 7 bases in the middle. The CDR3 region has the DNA TGTGCCAGCAGTTGGGGCTTCTACGAGCAGTACTTC. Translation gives CASSWGFYEQYF.

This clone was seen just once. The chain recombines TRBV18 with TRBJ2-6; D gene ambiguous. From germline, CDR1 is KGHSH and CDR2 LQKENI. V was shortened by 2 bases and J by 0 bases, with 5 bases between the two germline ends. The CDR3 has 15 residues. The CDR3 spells CASSPAASGANVLTF. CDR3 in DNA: TGTGCCAGCTCACCAGCCGCCTCTGGGGCCAACGTCCTGACTTTC. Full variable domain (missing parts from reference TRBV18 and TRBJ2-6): NAGVMQNPRHLVRRRGQEARLRCSPMKGHSHVYWYRQLPEEGLKFMVYLQKENIIDESGMPKERFSAEFPKEGPSILRIQQVVRGDSAAYFCASSPAASGANVLTFGAGSRLTVL.